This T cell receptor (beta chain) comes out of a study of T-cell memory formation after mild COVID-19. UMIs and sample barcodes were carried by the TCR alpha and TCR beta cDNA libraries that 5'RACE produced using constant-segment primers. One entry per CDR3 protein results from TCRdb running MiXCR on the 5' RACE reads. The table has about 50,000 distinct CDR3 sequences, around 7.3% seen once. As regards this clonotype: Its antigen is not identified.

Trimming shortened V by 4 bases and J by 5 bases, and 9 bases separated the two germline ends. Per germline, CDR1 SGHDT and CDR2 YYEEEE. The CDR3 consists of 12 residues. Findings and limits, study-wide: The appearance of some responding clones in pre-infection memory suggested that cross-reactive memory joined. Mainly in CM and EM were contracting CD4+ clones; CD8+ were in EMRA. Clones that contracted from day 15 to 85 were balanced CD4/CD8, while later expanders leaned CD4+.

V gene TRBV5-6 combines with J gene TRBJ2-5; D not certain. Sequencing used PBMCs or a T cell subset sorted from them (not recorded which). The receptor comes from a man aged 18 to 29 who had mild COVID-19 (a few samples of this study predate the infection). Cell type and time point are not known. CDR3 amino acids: CASSMVGETQYF. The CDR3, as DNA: TGTGCCAGCAGCATGGTCGGGGAGACCCAGTACTTC. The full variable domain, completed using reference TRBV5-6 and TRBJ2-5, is DAGVTQSPTHLIKTRGQQVTLRCSPKSGHDTVSWYQQALGQGPQFIFQYYEEEERQRGNFPDRFSGHQFPNYSSELNVNALLLGDSALYLCASSMVGETQYFGPGTRLLVL.